This TCR beta chain was observed in a study of cytomegalovirus exposure and HLA in healthy donors. Study-wide points: In vitro assays verified that a few CMV-associated chains recognized CMV antigens specifically. It was reported that the classifier diagnosed cytomegalovirus status with high specificity and sensitivity in both the original and validation cohorts.

Concerning this clone itself: The target antigen is unknown. Other DNA sequences within the sample encode an identical CDR3.

Germline V gene data show CDR1 as MNHNS and CDR2 as SASEGT. There are 15 residues in the CDR3. Trimming pared 1 base from V and 2 bases from J, leaving 9 bases between. Clones were read by immunoSEQ multiplex PCR, and TCRdb kept only the in-frame ones, dropping some. The sample contains around 200,000 clones, 80% to 85% of which appear only once. From the roughly 120-subject validation cohort, which was separate from the roughly 670-subject first cohort, the donors were drawn. Sequenced input: PBMCs. The sequence was obtained from a woman under 40 in good health and CMV-seronegative. The V gene is TRBV6-1, the J gene TRBJ1-5; the D gene is possibly TRBD1 (6 bases). The DNA of the CDR3 is TGTGCCAGCAGTGAAGGGACAGTTCGCAATCAGCCCCAGCATTTT. Its translation is CASSEGTVRNQPQHF.